These 10 T cell receptor beta chains originate from one sample sequenced in a study of cytomegalovirus exposure and HLA in healthy donors. PCR was performed using 60 Vbeta and 13 Jbeta primers. Assay used: immunoSEQ multiplex PCR; TCRdb lists only in-frame clones, some missing. Here the sample spans about 160,000 clones, just under 80% being singletons. The sample consisted of PBMCs. These receptors all stem from a man aged 18 to 30 in good health and CMV-seropositive.

This clone was detected ten times or more. The CDR3 spells CASSAHRGPNTGELFF. DNA for the CDR3: TGTGCCAGCAGCGCACACAGGGGCCCGAACACCGGGGAGCTGTTTTTT. The rearrangement joins TRBV9 to TRBJ2-2; the match to TRBD1 covers 7 bases. Germline CDR1 SGDLS, CDR2 YYNGEE. The CDR3 is 16 residues long. V shed 3 bases, J shed 0 bases, and the junction held 5 bases outside the gene matches.

The chain has TRBV10-3 and TRBJ1-1; 9 bases map to TRBD1. Per germline, CDR1 ENHRY and CDR2 SYGVKD. Germline trimming cut 5 bases from V and 7 bases from J; bases unmatched to any gene: 8. There are 14 residues in the CDR3. The CDR3 protein is CAISSDRGVFEAFF. The CDR3 DNA is TGTGCCATCAGTTCCGACAGGGGGGTTTTTGAAGCTTTCTTT.

The chain uses TRBV6-5 and TRBJ1-1; TRBD1 agrees at 7 bases. Losses at the gene ends were 5 bases for V and 0 bases for J; bases not matched to a gene: 6. The CDR3 extends over 15 amino acids. The V gene's germline CDR1 is MNHEY and CDR2 SVGAGI. The CDR3 DNA follows: TGTGCCAGCAGTCGATCGGACAGGATGAACACTGAAGCTTTCTTT. Its protein is CASSRSDRMNTEAFF.

The chain carries TRBV5-1 and TRBJ1-2, with 11 nucleotides matching TRBD1. Germline CDR1 reads SGHRS; CDR2 reads YFSETQ. With 4 bases clipped from V and 6 bases from J, the junction kept 8 bases outside the gene matches. This CDR3 has 15 amino acids. The CDR3 here is CASSTLPGQGDGYTF. CDR3 coding DNA: TGCGCCAGCAGCACACTTCCGGGACAGGGGGATGGCTACACCTTC. Based on the CDR3 plus reference TRBV5-1 and TRBJ1-2, the full variable domain is KAGVTQTPRYLIKTRGQQVTLSCSPISGHRSVSWYQQTPGQGLQFLFEYFSETQRNKGNFPGRFSGRQFSNSRSEMNVSTLELGDSALYLCASSTLPGQGDGYTFGSGTRLTVV.

This clone was picked up a small number of times. The rearrangement joins TRBV6-5 to TRBJ1-3; D possibly corresponds to TRBD1 (5 bases). The CDR3 runs to 15 residues. Looked up from germline, CDR1 is MNHEY and CDR2 is SVGAGI. Between the trimmed V and J ends, which lost 0 bases and 6 bases, there was a span of 12 bases. Written as DNA, the CDR3 is TGTGCCAGCAGTTACTCCGGGGGGGGTGCAAACACCATATATTTT. Residues: CASSYSGGGANTIYF.

J is TRBJ2-3 and V is TRBV4-1, with 11 bases lining up with TRBD2. CDR3 size: 20 residues. J lost 2 bases, V lost 0 bases, and 13 bases had no gene match. The V gene's germline CDR1 is MGHRA and CDR2 YSYEKL. In DNA form, the CDR3 reads TGCGCCAGCAGCCAAGATACTTTCGGGGCTAGCGGGGGGATCACAGATACGCAGTATTTT. It encodes CASSQDTFGASGGITDTQYF.

This chain joins TRBV19 and TRBJ1-2; no firm D call. CDR1 is LNHDA, CDR2 SQIVND, per germline (reference sequence). V was clipped by 3 bases and J by 4 bases, with 9 bases between them. The CDR3 consists of 13 residues. The DNA of the CDR3 is TGTGCCAGTAGTATGCTGCCAGGCTATGGCTACACCTTC. Translation gives CASSMLPGYGYTF.

The chain couples TRBV7-2 to TRBJ1-1; 10 nucleotides agree with TRBD1. There are 15 residues in the CDR3. With V trimmed by 6 bases and J by 10 bases, 14 bases remained unmatched. Germline CDR1 SGHTA, CDR2 FQGNSA. The CDR3, as DNA: TGTGCCAGCAGTTCCAGCGGGACAGGGGCCCCTGGAGCTTTCTTT. This encodes CASSSSGTGAPGAFF.

This chain connects TRBV29-1 to TRBJ2-7, with D uncertain. V was shortened by 4 bases and J by 3 bases, with 22 bases between the two germline ends. The CDR3 is made up of 16 amino acids. CDR1 and CDR2 from the germline V gene are SQVTM and ANQGSEA. The CDR3 bases are TGCAGCGTTGTCTGGTTGCGTTCCATCCCGATCTACGAGCAGTACTTC. Protein sequence: CSVVWLRSIPIYEQYF.

In DNA form, the CDR3 reads TGTGCCAGCAGTTTTGAGGGAAGCGGGAGGGCCGCAGATACGCAGTATTTT. It codes for CASSFEGSGRAADTQYF. The rearrangement links TRBV2 to TRBJ2-3, with 10 bases lining up with TRBD2. The V gene's germline CDR1 is SNHLY and CDR2 FYNNEI. This CDR3 is built from 17 residues. The V gene end was trimmed by 5 bases and the J gene end by 4 bases; junction bases not matched to a gene: 12.